Sequencing of this TCR beta chain was carried out in a study of blood T cell repertoires in COVID-19. Study details: The origin of the acute and convalescent COVID-19 samples was the United States, Italy and Spain. T cells, B-cell-depleted T cells, or PBMCs supplied cDNA or gDNA.

The assay was immunoSEQ multiplex PCR, and TCRdb's table has in-frame clones only and misses some. The sample contains 100,000 or so clones, more than 70% of which appear only once. With V trimmed by 4 bases and J by 5 bases, 8 bases remained unmatched. The CDR3 loop spans 16 amino acids. The germline V gene has CDR1 SGHTA and CDR2 FQGNSA. The TCR originated in a human donor in a cohort sampled during active COVID-19. This rearrangement joins TRBV7-2 to TRBJ2-2, with 9 bases fitting TRBD2. The specimen was peripheral blood. The CDR3 sequence: CASSSPSGKQTGELFF. The CDR3 DNA sequence: TGTGCCAGCAGCTCCCCTAGCGGGAAGCAGACCGGGGAGCTGTTTTTT.